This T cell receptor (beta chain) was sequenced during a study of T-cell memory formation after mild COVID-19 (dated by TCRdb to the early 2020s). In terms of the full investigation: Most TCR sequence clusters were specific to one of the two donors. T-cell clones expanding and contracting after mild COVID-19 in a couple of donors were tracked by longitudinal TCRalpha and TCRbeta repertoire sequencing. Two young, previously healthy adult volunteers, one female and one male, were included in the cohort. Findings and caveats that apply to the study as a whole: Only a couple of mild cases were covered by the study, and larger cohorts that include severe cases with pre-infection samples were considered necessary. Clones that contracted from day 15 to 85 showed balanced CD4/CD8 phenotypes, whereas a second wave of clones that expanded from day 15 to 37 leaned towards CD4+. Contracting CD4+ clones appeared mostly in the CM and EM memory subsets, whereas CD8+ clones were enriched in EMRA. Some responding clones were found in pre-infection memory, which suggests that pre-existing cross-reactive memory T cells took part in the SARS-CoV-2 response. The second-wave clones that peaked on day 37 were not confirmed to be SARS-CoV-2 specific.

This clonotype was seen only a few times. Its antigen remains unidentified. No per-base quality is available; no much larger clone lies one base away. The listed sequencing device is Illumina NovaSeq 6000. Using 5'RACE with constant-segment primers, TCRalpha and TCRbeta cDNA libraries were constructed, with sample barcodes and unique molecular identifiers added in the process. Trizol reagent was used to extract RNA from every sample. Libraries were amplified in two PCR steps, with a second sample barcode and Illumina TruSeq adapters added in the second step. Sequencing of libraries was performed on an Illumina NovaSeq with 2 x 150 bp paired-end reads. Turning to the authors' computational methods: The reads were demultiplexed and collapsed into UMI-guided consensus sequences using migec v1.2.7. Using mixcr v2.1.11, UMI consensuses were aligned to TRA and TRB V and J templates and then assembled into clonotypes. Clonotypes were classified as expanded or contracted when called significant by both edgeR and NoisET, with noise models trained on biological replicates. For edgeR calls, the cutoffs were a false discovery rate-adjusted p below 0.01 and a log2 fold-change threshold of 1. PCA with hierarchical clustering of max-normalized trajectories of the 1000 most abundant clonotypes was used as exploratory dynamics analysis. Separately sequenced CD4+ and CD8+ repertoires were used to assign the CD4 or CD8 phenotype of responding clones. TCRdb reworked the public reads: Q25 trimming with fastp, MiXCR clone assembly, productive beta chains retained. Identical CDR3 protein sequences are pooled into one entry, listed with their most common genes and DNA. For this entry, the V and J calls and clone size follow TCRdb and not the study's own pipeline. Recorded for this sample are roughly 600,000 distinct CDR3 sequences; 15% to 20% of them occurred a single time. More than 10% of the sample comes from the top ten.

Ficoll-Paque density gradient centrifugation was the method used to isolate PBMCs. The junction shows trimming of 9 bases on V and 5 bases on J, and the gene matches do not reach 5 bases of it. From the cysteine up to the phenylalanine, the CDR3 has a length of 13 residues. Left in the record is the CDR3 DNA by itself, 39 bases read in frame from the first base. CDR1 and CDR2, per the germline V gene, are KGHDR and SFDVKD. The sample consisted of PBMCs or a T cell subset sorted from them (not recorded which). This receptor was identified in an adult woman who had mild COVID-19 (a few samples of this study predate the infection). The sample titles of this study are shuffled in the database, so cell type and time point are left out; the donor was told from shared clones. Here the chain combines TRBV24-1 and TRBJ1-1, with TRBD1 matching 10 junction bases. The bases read TGTGCCACCCGCTCGGACAGGGGGACTGAAGCTTTCTTT. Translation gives CATRSDRGTEAFF.